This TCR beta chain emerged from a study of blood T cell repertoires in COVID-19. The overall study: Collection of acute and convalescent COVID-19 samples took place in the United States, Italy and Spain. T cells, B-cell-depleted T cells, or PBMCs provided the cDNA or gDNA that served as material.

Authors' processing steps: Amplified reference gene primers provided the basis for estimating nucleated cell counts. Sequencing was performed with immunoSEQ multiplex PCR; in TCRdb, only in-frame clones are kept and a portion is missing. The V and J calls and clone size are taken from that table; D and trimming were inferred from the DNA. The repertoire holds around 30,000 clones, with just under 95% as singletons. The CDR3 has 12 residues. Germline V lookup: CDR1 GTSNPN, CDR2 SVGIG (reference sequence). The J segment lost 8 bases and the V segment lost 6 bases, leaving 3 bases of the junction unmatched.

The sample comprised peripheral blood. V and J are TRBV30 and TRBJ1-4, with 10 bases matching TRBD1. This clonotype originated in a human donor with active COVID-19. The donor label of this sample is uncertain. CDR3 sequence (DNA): TGTGCCTGCGACAGGGGGCAAGAAAAACTGTTTTTT. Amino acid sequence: CACDRGQEKLFF.